The rows below give T cell receptor beta chains drawn from one sample of a study of shared clonotypes between healthy human individuals. Here immunoSEQ multiplex PCR was the method, and the copy in TCRdb shows in-frame clones only, minus some. The sample holds about 980,000 clones, around three quarters seen once. Sequenced sample: memory CD4+ T cells sorted from blood. The source of these receptors is a man younger than 35 in good health. The CDR3 runs from the conserved cysteine through the conserved F or W. D genes are given only for firm matches. Rows give clone size only sometimes, using once, few, many, or a class for an expanded clone.

j_call: TRBJ2-2; d_call: NA; clone_size: few; v_call: TRBV5-6; cdr3_nt: TGTGCCAGCAGCTTGATCACCGGGGAGCTGTTTTTT; cdr3_aa: CASSLITGELFF
j_call: TRBJ2-2; d_call: NA; clone_size: NA; v_call: TRBV6-4; cdr3_nt: TGTGCCAGCAGAGTCTTACAGAACACCGGGGAGCTGTTTTTT; cdr3_aa: CASRVLQNTGELFF
j_call: TRBJ2-5; d_call: NA; clone_size: NA; v_call: TRBV7-2; cdr3_nt: TGTGCCAGCAGCCCCCGGCGGCCCGGAGAGACCCAGTACTTC; cdr3_aa: CASSPRRPGETQYF
j_call: TRBJ2-3; d_call: NA; clone_size: NA; v_call: TRBV7-2; cdr3_nt: TGTGCCAGCACCCCGTGGGGAGATACGCAGTATTTT; cdr3_aa: CASTPWGDTQYF
j_call: TRBJ2-1; d_call: TRBD1; clone_size: many; v_call: TRBV9; cdr3_nt: TGTGCCAGCAGCGTTGGGACAGGGGAGAAGAATGAGCAGTTCTTC; cdr3_aa: CASSVGTGEKNEQFF
j_call: TRBJ1-6; d_call: NA; clone_size: NA; v_call: TRBV27; cdr3_nt: TGTGCCAGCAGGAATTCACCCCTCCACTTT; cdr3_aa: CASRNSPLHF
j_call: TRBJ2-7; d_call: TRBD1; clone_size: NA; v_call: TRBV19; cdr3_nt: TGTGCCAGTAGTAACCCCGGGACAGGGCACTACGAGCAGTACTTC; cdr3_aa: CASSNPGTGHYEQYF
j_call: TRBJ1-2; d_call: TRBD1; clone_size: NA; v_call: TRBV10-3; cdr3_nt: TGTGCCATCAGAGAGACAGGGGGAGGCTATGGCTACACCTTC; cdr3_aa: CAIRETGGGYGYTF
j_call: TRBJ2-5; d_call: TRBD2; clone_size: NA; v_call: TRBV4-1; cdr3_nt: TGCGCCAGCAGCCAAGATAGGGTAGCGGGGGGGTTCGAGACCCAGTACTTC; cdr3_aa: CASSQDRVAGGFETQYF
j_call: TRBJ1-6; d_call: NA; clone_size: NA; v_call: TRBV5-4; cdr3_nt: TGTGCCAGCAGCTCTCGGTGGGGCGGCCAGGGCTTTTCACCCCTCCACTTT; cdr3_aa: CASSSRWGGQGFSPLHF
j_call: TRBJ1-2; d_call: NA; clone_size: NA; v_call: TRBV2; cdr3_nt: TGTGCCAGCAGTCGAGATCGGACGGCCAGCTATGGCTACACCTTC; cdr3_aa: CASSRDRTASYGYTF
j_call: TRBJ1-5; d_call: NA; clone_size: NA; v_call: TRBV7-8; cdr3_nt: TGTGCCAGCAGCTTAGTAGGAGGGCAGGGAGGTCAGCCCCAGCATTTT; cdr3_aa: CASSLVGGQGGQPQHF
j_call: TRBJ2-7; d_call: NA; clone_size: NA; v_call: TRBV5-1; cdr3_nt: TGCGCCAGCAGCCTGGCGGGTAGCTCCGCCTACGAGCAGTACTTC; cdr3_aa: CASSLAGSSAYEQYF
j_call: TRBJ2-5; d_call: TRBD2; clone_size: NA; v_call: TRBV7-2; cdr3_nt: TGTGCCAGCAGCCTCTCGGGAGGAGGGGCGGGGGAGACCCAGTACTTC; cdr3_aa: CASSLSGGGAGETQYF
j_call: TRBJ2-5; d_call: TRBD2; clone_size: NA; v_call: TRBV4-2; cdr3_nt: TGTGCCAGCAGCCCCCTAGCGGGGGGGCAGGAGACCCAGTACTTC; cdr3_aa: CASSPLAGGQETQYF
j_call: TRBJ2-2; d_call: NA; clone_size: few; v_call: TRBV11-2; cdr3_nt: TGTGCCAGCAGCTCTTTTGTGGGGGCCGGGGAGCTGTTTTTT; cdr3_aa: CASSSFVGAGELFF
j_call: TRBJ1-2; d_call: NA; clone_size: NA; v_call: TRBV28; cdr3_nt: TGTGCCAGCAGTACCCCCACAGCTTATGGCTACACCTTC; cdr3_aa: CASSTPTAYGYTF
j_call: TRBJ2-3; d_call: NA; clone_size: NA; v_call: TRBV20-1; cdr3_nt: TGCAGTGCTTGGGCCGATACGCAGTATTTT; cdr3_aa: CSAWADTQYF
j_call: TRBJ2-1; d_call: TRBD2; clone_size: NA; v_call: TRBV5-6; cdr3_nt: TGTGCCAGCAGCCCCTCTACCGGGAGGCGCTACAATGAGCAGTTCTTC; cdr3_aa: CASSPSTGRRYNEQFF
j_call: TRBJ2-1; d_call: TRBD2; clone_size: NA; v_call: TRBV28; cdr3_nt: TGTGCCAGCAGGCGCGCGGAGCGGGGGGGCGGTGAGCAGTTCTTC; cdr3_aa: CASRRAERGGGEQFF
j_call: TRBJ2-3; d_call: NA; clone_size: NA; v_call: TRBV29-1; cdr3_nt: TGCAGCGTTGACGTTTCCACAGATACGCAGTATTTT; cdr3_aa: CSVDVSTDTQYF
j_call: TRBJ2-5; d_call: TRBD2; clone_size: NA; v_call: TRBV25-1; cdr3_nt: TGTGCCAGCAGTCGAGCGGGAGCAGAGACCCAGTACTTC; cdr3_aa: CASSRAGAETQYF